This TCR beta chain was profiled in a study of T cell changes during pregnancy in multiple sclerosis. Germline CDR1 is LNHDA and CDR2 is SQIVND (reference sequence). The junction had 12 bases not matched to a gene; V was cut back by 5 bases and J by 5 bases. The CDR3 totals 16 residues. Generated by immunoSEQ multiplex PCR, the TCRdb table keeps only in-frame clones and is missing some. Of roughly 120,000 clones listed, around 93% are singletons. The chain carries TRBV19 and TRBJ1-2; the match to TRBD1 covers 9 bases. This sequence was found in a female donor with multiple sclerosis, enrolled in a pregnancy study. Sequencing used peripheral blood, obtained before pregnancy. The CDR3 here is CASSFRPFGQGYGYTF. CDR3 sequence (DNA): TGTGCCAGTAGTTTCCGACCTTTTGGACAGGGGTATGGCTACACCTTC.